Listed here is a single T cell receptor beta chain. Its antigen is not known. The data were taken from a study of T cell responses to AZD1222 COVID-19 vaccine. Findings of the study overall: Possibly, clonal diversity was underestimated; donors were largely white British and included more females.

TCRdb's table, derived via immunoSEQ multiplex PCR, lists solely in-frame clones and lacks some. The table shows over 150,000 clones, with approximately 86% occurring only once. V was clipped by 3 bases and J by 2 bases, with 10 bases between them. Germline V lookup: CDR1 SGHVS, CDR2 FQNEAQ. This CDR3 is built from 14 residues. The TCR sequence derives from an adult in good health. Sequenced material: peripheral blood, taken on day 0 of AZD1222 vaccination. This chain links TRBV7-8 with TRBJ2-5; D ambiguous. This chain's CDR3 is CASSFSVAQETQYF. Here the CDR3 DNA reads TGTGCCAGCAGCTTCAGTGTGGCTCAAGAGACCCAGTACTTC.